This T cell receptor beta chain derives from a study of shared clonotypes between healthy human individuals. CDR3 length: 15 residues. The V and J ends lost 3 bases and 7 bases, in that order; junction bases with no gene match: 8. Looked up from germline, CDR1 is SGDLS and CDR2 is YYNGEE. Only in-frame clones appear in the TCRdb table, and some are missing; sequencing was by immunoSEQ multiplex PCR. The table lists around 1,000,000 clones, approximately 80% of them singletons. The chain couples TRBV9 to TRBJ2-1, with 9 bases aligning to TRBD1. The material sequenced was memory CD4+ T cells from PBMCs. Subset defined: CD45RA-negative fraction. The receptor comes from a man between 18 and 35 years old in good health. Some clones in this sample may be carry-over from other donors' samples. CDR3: CASSEEGQGRNEQFF. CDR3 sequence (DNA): TGTGCCAGCAGCGAGGAGGGACAGGGAAGGAATGAGCAGTTCTTC.